Listed below are T cell receptor beta chains from one sample, sequenced in a study of blood T cell repertoires in COVID-19. Some clones are missing from TCRdb's copy, which holds only in-frame ones; the method was immunoSEQ multiplex PCR. The sample includes some 50,000 clones, 75% to 90% of them seen just once. Sequencing was done on a sample of peripheral blood. Receptors were obtained from a human donor in a cohort sampled during active COVID-19. Both conserved end residues are part of each CDR3. A D gene is named only where the DNA matches it firmly. A clone size is listed for some rows: how often the clone was seen (once, few, many), or a class if it is expanded.

- | TRBJ2-5 | TRBV5-1 | TRBD2 | CASSLDRREWRETQYF | TGCGCCAGCAGCTTGGATCGGCGGGAGTGGCGGGAGACCCAGTACTTC
- | TRBJ2-7 | TRBV6-6 | TRBD1 | CASSYGQGAVEQYF | TGTGCCAGCAGTTACGGACAGGGGGCAGTCGAGCAGTACTTC
- | TRBJ1-1 | TRBV5-1 | TRBD1 | CASSFQGEGTEAFF | TGCGCCAGCAGCTTCCAGGGGGAAGGGACTGAAGCTTTCTTT
- | TRBJ2-7 | TRBV5-6 | TRBD1 | CASSRDRGYEQYF | TGTGCCAGCAGCCGGGACAGGGGCTACGAGCAGTACTTC
- | TRBJ2-7 | TRBV9 | TRBD1 | CASSVAGTGTYEQYF | TGTGCCAGCAGCGTAGCCGGGACAGGGACCTACGAGCAGTACTTC
- | TRBJ1-1 | TRBV27 | - | CASSLWGGQNTEAFF | TGTGCCAGCAGTTTATGGGGCGGACAGAACACTGAAGCTTTCTTT
- | TRBJ1-2 | TRBV5-1 | TRBD1 | CASSWTGEGYTF | TGCGCCAGCAGCTGGACAGGGGAGGGCTACACCTTC
- | TRBJ1-2 | TRBV6-5 | - | CASRSSQGKLGYTF | TGTGCCAGCCGAAGCAGCCAGGGGAAGTTGGGCTACACCTTC
- | TRBJ1-1 | TRBV19 | - | CASSIMVGGLGYEAFF | TGTGCCAGTAGTATAATGGTTGGCGGACTTGGCTATGAAGCTTTCTTT
few | TRBJ2-7 | TRBV7-2 | - | CASSPLGVGSYEQYF | TGTGCCAGCAGCCCCCTGGGAGTAGGGAGCTACGAGCAGTACTTC
- | TRBJ2-6 | TRBV3-1/TRBV3-2 | - | CASSQDTGSGANVLTF | TGTGCCAGCAGCCAAGATACTGGCTCTGGGGCCAACGTCCTGACTTTC
- | TRBJ2-7 | TRBV7-9 | TRBD2 | CASSPWIAGVSYEQYF | TGTGCCAGCAGCCCTTGGATAGCGGGAGTATCCTACGAGCAGTACTTC
- | TRBJ2-7 | TRBV27 | - | CASRGGYEQYF | TGTGCCAGCAGGGGGGGCTACGAGCAGTACTTC
- | TRBJ2-5 | TRBV6-5 | TRBD2 | CASRTSGGPGETQYF | TGTGCCAGCAGGACTAGCGGGGGGCCGGGAGAGACCCAGTACTTC
- | TRBJ2-3 | TRBV5-4 | - | CASSLQSGGLVDTQYF | TGTGCCAGCAGCTTGCAGTCAGGGGGACTGGTGGATACGCAGTATTTT
- | TRBJ2-7 | TRBV11-2 | TRBD2 | CASSLESGDPKQYF | TGTGCCAGCAGCTTAGAGAGCGGGGACCCTAAGCAGTACTTC
once | TRBJ2-1 | TRBV6-2/TRBV6-3 | - | CASSSGQLYNEQFF | TGTGCCAGCAGCTCCGGACAACTCTACAATGAGCAGTTCTTC
- | TRBJ2-5 | TRBV5-4 | - | CASSSDLQETQYF | TGTGCCAGCAGCTCCGACTTACAAGAGACCCAGTACTTC
- | TRBJ2-7 | TRBV2 | TRBD1 | CASSRNRGEQYF | TGTGCCAGCAGTAGAAACAGGGGCGAGCAGTACTTC
- | TRBJ2-7 | TRBV7-2 | - | CASRVGGTLYEQYF | TGTGCCAGCAGAGTCGGCGGGACCCTCTACGAGCAGTACTTC
once | TRBJ2-1 | TRBV25-1 | TRBD1 | CASSAITGGNEQFF | TGTGCCAGCAGTGCGATTACAGGGGGGAATGAGCAGTTCTTC